A single sample gave rise to the 30 T cell receptor beta chains below, sequenced in a study of shared clonotypes between healthy human individuals. Some clones are missing from TCRdb's copy, which holds only in-frame ones; the method was immunoSEQ multiplex PCR. The profile shows hundreds of thousands of clones, roughly 79% of them singletons. The sample comprised PBMCs. The receptors originated from a woman in her thirties or forties in good health. Some clones in this sample may be carry-over from other donors' samples.

The chain couples TRBV5-4 to TRBJ1-2; perhaps TRBD1 as D (6 bases). Germline V gives CDR1 SGHNT, CDR2 YYREEE (reference sequence). There are 14 residues in the CDR3. Trimming stripped 0 bases from V and 5 bases from J, with 11 bases between. DNA for the CDR3: TGTGCCAGCAGCTTGGATGGGCAGGGGTATGGCTACACCTTC. Protein sequence: CASSLDGQGYGYTF.

This sequence joins TRBV5-4 and TRBJ2-7; 9 bases are shared with TRBD2. J lost 3 bases, V lost 4 bases, and 8 bases had no gene match. This CDR3 has 15 residues. From germline, CDR1 is SGHNT and CDR2 YYREEE (reference sequence). The CDR3 here is CASSGGTSLGYEQYF. In DNA, the CDR3 is TGTGCCAGCAGCGGAGGGACTAGCCTCGGCTACGAGCAGTACTTC.

This clone has a handful of counts. V gene TRBV7-3 combines with J gene TRBJ2-2; 9 bases match TRBD2. The CDR3 totals 16 residues. Trimming removed 4 bases from V and 5 bases from J; junction bases left unmatched: 8. Looked up from germline, CDR1 is SGHTA and CDR2 is FQGTGA. The CDR3 region is CASSSRPGLATGELFF. In nucleotides, the CDR3 is TGTGCCAGCAGCTCCCGCCCTGGACTAGCGACCGGGGAGCTGTTTTTT.

This clone appeared many times. This rearrangement joins TRBV5-6 to TRBJ2-3, with TRBD2 matching 14 bases. This CDR3 region has 15 residues. Germline V lookup: CDR1 SGHDT, CDR2 YYEEEE. Losses at the gene ends were 4 bases for V and 6 bases for J; bases not matched to a gene: 4. In nucleotides, the CDR3 is TGTGCCAGCAGCCCTGGGACTAGCGGGAGCGATACGCAGTATTTT. Protein: CASSPGTSGSDTQYF.

On this clone: Since a much larger clone is just one base distant, this may be a read error. The genes are TRBV7-3 and TRBJ1-3, with a possible D match to TRBD2 (5 bases). The J call is uncertain, as TRBJ2-2 better fits the DNA end. This CDR3 has 16 amino acids. Germline values: CDR1 SGHTA, CDR2 FQGTGA. The CDR3 sequence: CACSQRASRNTGELFF. The CDR3 region has the DNA TGTGCCTGCAGCCAGAGGGCTAGCCGGAACACCGGGGAGCTGTTTTTT.

This rearrangement joins TRBV4-3 to TRBJ2-5; 8 positions agree with TRBD1. CDR3 length: 16 amino acids. J was trimmed by 4 bases and V by 1 base; bases with no gene match: 8. Germline-derived CDR1 and CDR2 are LGHNA and YSLEER. This CDR3 reads CASSQAQTGTGETQYF. In nucleotides, the CDR3 is TGCGCCAGCAGCCAAGCACAGACTGGGACAGGAGAGACCCAGTACTTC.

V usage is TRBV11-2 and J usage is TRBJ1-5, with unresolved D. V was shortened by 0 bases and J by 7 bases, with 7 bases between the two germline ends. This CDR3 has 13 residues. CDR1 and CDR2 (germline): SGHAT, FQNNGV. The CDR3 loop is CASSLEAGQPQHF. CDR3 in DNA: TGTGCCAGCAGCTTAGAAGCGGGACAGCCCCAGCATTTT.

The chain employs TRBV29-1 and TRBJ2-7, with 9 bases matching TRBD1. The V gene's germline CDR1 is SQVTM and CDR2 ANQGSEA. This CDR3 spans 13 amino acids. V lost 4 bases, J lost 5 bases, and 6 bases stayed unmatched. The CDR3 loop reads CSVAGTGRNEQYF. The CDR3 nucleotides read TGCAGCGTTGCCGGGACAGGGCGCAACGAGCAGTACTTC.

The chain joins TRBV28 to TRBJ2-7; tentatively, D is TRBD1 (6 bases). The CDR3 runs to 14 residues. Germline V gene sequence: CDR1 MDHEN, CDR2 SYDVKM. V gave up 6 bases and J gave up 1 base, with 13 bases separating them. Here the CDR3 DNA reads TGTGCCAGCAGCCAGACAGGTCCTTCCTACGAGCAGTACTTC. Protein sequence: CASSQTGPSYEQYF.

V and J are TRBV10-3 and TRBJ1-5; D gene ambiguous. Germline loops: CDR1 ENHRY, CDR2 SYGVKD. With 5 bases removed from V and 0 bases from J, the gap between germline ends came to 8 bases. The CDR3 totals 14 residues. CDR3 in amino acids: CAISKQSSNQPQHF. For the CDR3, the DNA is TGTGCCATCAGTAAACAAAGTAGCAATCAGCCCCAGCATTTT.

For this clone: Likely a read error: the CDR3 ends without its conserved phenylalanine or tryptophan. The chain employs TRBV7-8 and TRBJ2-7; TRBD2 agrees at 7 bases. The V segment lost 5 bases and the J segment 7 bases; nucleotides outside the gene matches: 11. From germline, CDR1 is SGHVS and CDR2 FQNEAQ. The CDR3 runs to 14 residues. DNA of the CDR3: TGTGCCAGCAGCCAGCGGGACCCGTATGTAGAGCAGTACTCC. Translated, it gives CASSQRDPYVEQYS.

In regard to this clone: With only one base between it and a far larger clone, this is likely a read error. Since the CDR3 does not end with the conserved phenylalanine or tryptophan, this likely comes from a read error. The chain carries TRBV11-2 and TRBJ1-4, with TRBD1 as a possible D gene (6 bases). The CDR3 is 15 residues long. Germline CDR1 is SGHAT and CDR2 is FQNNGV. The V and J ends lost 5 bases and 5 bases respectively, with 15 bases between them. This CDR3 reads CASSDTRGGNEKLFS. The CDR3 DNA reads TGTGCCAGCAGCGACACCAGGGGAGGGAATGAAAAACTGTTTTCT.

The chain couples TRBV5-4 to TRBJ2-1; 9 bases agree with TRBD2. This CDR3 contains 15 residues. J lost 3 bases, V lost 2 bases, and 3 bases had no gene match. The germline CDR1 and CDR2 sequences are SGHNT and YYREEE (reference sequence). The CDR3 loop reads CASSFGGRGYNEQFF. In DNA form, the CDR3 reads TGTGCCAGCAGCTTCGGCGGGAGGGGCTACAATGAGCAGTTCTTC.

On this clone: This may arise from a read error, as a much more abundant clone is one base away. Additional DNA sequences in this sample encode the identical CDR3. The J gene is TRBJ1-1, the V gene TRBV30; 9 nucleotides match TRBD1. The CDR3 has 13 amino acids. Germline assignment: CDR1 GTSNPN and CDR2 SVGIG (reference sequence). DNA for the CDR3: TGCGCCCGAAACGCACAGGGGGCGTCTGAAGCTTTCTTT. This translates into CARNAQGASEAFF. Filled out from reference TRBV30 and TRBJ1-1, the complete variable domain reads SQTIHQWPATLVQPVGSPLSLECTVEGTSNPNLYWYRQAAGRGLQLLFYSVGIGQISSEVPQNLSASRPQDRQFILSSKKLLLSDSGFYLCARNAQGASEAFFGQGTRLTVV.

The V and J genes are TRBV2 and TRBJ2-4, with D maybe TRBD2 (6 bases). The CDR3 runs to 16 residues. The V and J ends lost 4 bases and 4 bases respectively, with 17 bases between them. CDR1 is SNHLY, CDR2 FYNNEI, per germline. As DNA, the CDR3 is TGTGCCAGCAGTGCGATCGGGGGTTTCCAAAAAAACATTCAGTACTTC. Amino acid sequence: CASSAIGGFQKNIQYF.

The chain couples TRBV7-2 to TRBJ2-7; possibly TRBD1 or TRBD2 for D (5 bases each). V gave up 1 base and J gave up 2 bases, with 6 bases separating them. Germline CDR1 reads SGHTA; CDR2 reads FQGNSA. The CDR3 consists of 13 residues. CDR3 bases: TGTGCCAGCAGCTTAGGGGGACCCTACGAGCAGTACTTC. The encoded protein is CASSLGGPYEQYF.

The CDR3 here is CSVEGGASGSTDTQYF. The CDR3 DNA is TGCAGCGTTGAAGGGGGGGCTAGCGGGAGCACAGATACGCAGTATTTT. This chain links TRBV29-1 with TRBJ2-3; 8 nucleotides agree with TRBD2. Germline V gene sequence: CDR1 SQVTM, CDR2 ANQGSEA. Germline trimming cut 1 base from V and 0 bases from J; bases unmatched to any gene: 6. This CDR3 has 16 residues.

Notes on this clone: This likely reflects a read error, since a far larger clone is one base away. This chain links TRBV4-1 with TRBJ1-5; D possibly corresponds to TRBD1 (6 bases). Germline values: CDR1 MGHRA, CDR2 YSYEKL. This CDR3 has 13 residues. The CDR3 DNA reads TGCGCCAGCAGCCAAGAGGGGGCTCAGCGCCAGCATTTT. As protein: CASSQEGAQRQHF.

The chain has TRBV5-6 and TRBJ1-2; D is perhaps TRBD1 (6 bases). From germline, CDR1 is SGHDT and CDR2 YYEEEE. V shed 0 bases and J shed 2 bases, with 17 bases lying between them. The CDR3 runs to 17 residues. This CDR3 is CASSLGGPLQRNYGYTF. The CDR3 nucleotides read TGTGCCAGCAGCTTGGGGGGGCCACTCCAAAGGAACTATGGCTACACCTTC.

The chain links TRBV28 to TRBJ1-5; TRBD1 aligns across 7 bases. Germline-derived CDR1 and CDR2 are MDHEN and SYDVKM. J lost 7 bases, V lost 5 bases, and 8 bases had no gene match. The CDR3 contains 14 residues. For the CDR3, the DNA is TGTGCCAGCAGTCCCCAGGGGGTGAGGCAGCCCCAGCATTTT. Translated, it gives CASSPQGVRQPQHF.

The gene calls are TRBV25-1 and TRBJ1-4; D is uncertain. The CDR3 spans 11 residues. Per germline, CDR1 MGHDK and CDR2 SYGVNS. With 6 bases removed from V and 12 bases from J, the gap between germline ends came to 11 bases. The CDR3 reads CASREGGQLFF. The DNA for the CDR3 is TGTGCCAGCAGAGAGGGCGGTCAACTGTTTTTT.

This clone was seen once. The chain is built from TRBV6-4 and TRBJ1-4, with 8 nucleotides matching TRBD1. CDR3 size: 14 residues. CDR1 is MRHNA, CDR2 SNTAGT, per germline. Germline trimming cut 6 bases from V and 8 bases from J; bases unmatched to any gene: 8. The CDR3 loop reads CASSVSGGMEKLFF. The CDR3 DNA sequence: TGTGCCAGCAGCGTTTCAGGGGGCATGGAAAAACTGTTTTTT.

Of note for this clone: Since a much larger clone is just one base distant, this may be a read error. V is TRBV28 and J is TRBJ1-2; D not resolved. CDR1 MDHEN and CDR2 SYDVKM come from the germline V gene. The CDR3 runs 15 residues. V lost 8 bases and J lost 8, with 24 bases in between. The CDR3 coding sequence is TGTGCCAGCGGGGTAAGGCTGTCCCCTTGGAGCGGCTACACCTTC. Amino acid sequence: CASGVRLSPWSGYTF.

The chain recombines TRBV5-4 with TRBJ2-3, with 7 bases that match TRBD2. The CDR3 covers 16 residues. Looked up from germline, CDR1 is SGHNT and CDR2 is YYREEE (reference sequence). J lost 1 base, V lost 2 bases, and 7 bases had no gene match. The CDR3 sequence is CASSLTVGLGTDTQYF. The DNA of the CDR3 is TGTGCCAGCAGCTTAACCGTCGGACTAGGCACAGATACGCAGTATTTT.

The J gene is TRBJ2-3, the V gene TRBV10-2; no clear D gene. This CDR3 has 15 residues. Between the trimmed V and J ends, which lost 0 bases and 0 bases, there was a span of 7 bases. Germline-derived CDR1 and CDR2 are WSHSY and SAAADI. The CDR3 coding sequence is TGCGCCAGCAGTGAGTCCGTGGCGAGCACAGATACGCAGTATTTT. This gives the protein CASSESVASTDTQYF.

In this sample, this clone turned up once. This sequence joins TRBV19 and TRBJ1-2, with D perhaps matching TRBD1 (5 bases). The germline gives CDR1 LNHDA, CDR2 SQIVND (reference sequence). There are 16 residues in the CDR3. Trimming took 4 bases from V and 7 from J, leaving 22 bases between them. The CDR3 reads CASSTLNAWGAGGYTF. CDR3 in DNA: TGTGCCAGTAGTACCTTAAACGCATGGGGCGCGGGTGGCTACACCTTC.

The chain uses TRBV6-5 and TRBJ1-2; a possible D gene is TRBD1 (5 bases). The V gene's germline CDR1 is MNHEY and CDR2 SVGAGI. V gave up 0 bases and J gave up 5 bases, with 13 bases separating them. The CDR3 sequence is 15 residues long. Here the CDR3 reads CASSYSSGTEYGYTF. The DNA for the CDR3 is TGTGCCAGCAGTTACTCCTCAGGGACGGAGTATGGCTACACCTTC.

This clone was counted a few times. The CDR3 protein is CASSGTGDTEAFF. DNA of the CDR3: TGTGCCAGCTCGGGGACAGGCGACACTGAAGCTTTCTTT. The chain combines TRBV18 with TRBJ1-1; TRBD1 matches at 8 bases. The CDR3 length is 13 residues. Germline-derived CDR1 and CDR2 are KGHSH and LQKENI. The trim removed 6 bases at V and 3 bases at J, leaving 3 bases unmatched.

This clone showed up just a few times. The chain couples TRBV6-1 to TRBJ1-1, with D uncertain. Germline values: CDR1 MNHNS, CDR2 SASEGT. V lost 6 bases to trimming and J lost 1 base, with 15 bases between them. CDR3 length: 15 residues. CDR3 in amino acids: CASSNTAQRNTEAFF. CDR3 coding DNA: TGTGCCAGCAGCAACACTGCGCAAAGGAACACTGAAGCTTTCTTT.

To note about this clone: One junction end disagrees with the germline gene, perhaps due to a read error. V usage is TRBV4-3 and J usage is TRBJ1-4; D is undetermined. Germline V lookup: CDR1 LGHNA, CDR2 YSLEER. CDR3 length: 14 residues. Written as DNA, the CDR3 is TGCGCCAGCAGCCAAGATGGGGATCTCGAAAAACTGTCTTTT. Translation gives CASSQDGDLEKLSF.